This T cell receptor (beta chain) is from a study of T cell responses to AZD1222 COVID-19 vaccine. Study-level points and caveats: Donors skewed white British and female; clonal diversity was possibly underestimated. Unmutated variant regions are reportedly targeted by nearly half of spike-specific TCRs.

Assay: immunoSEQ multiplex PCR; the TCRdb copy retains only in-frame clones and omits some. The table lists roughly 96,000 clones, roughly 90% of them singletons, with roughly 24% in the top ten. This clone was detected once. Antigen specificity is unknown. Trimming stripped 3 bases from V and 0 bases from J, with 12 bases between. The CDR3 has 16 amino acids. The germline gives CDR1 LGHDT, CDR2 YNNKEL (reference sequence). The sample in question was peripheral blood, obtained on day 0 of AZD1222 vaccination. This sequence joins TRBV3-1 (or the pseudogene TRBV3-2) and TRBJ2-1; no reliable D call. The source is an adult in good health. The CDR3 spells CASSQIHASSYNEQFF. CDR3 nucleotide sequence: TGTGCCAGCAGCCAGATCCACGCGAGCTCCTACAATGAGCAGTTCTTC.